This T cell receptor beta chain was obtained from a study of blood T cell repertoires in COVID-19. On the study more broadly: From the United States, Italy and Spain came samples of acute and convalescent COVID-19. T cells, B-cell-depleted T cells, or PBMCs provided the cDNA or gDNA that served as material.

This clone was counted once. The V gene lost 4 bases and the J gene lost 7 bases, with 11 bases spanning the gap. Germline lookup yields CDR1 ENHRY and CDR2 SYGVKD. The length of the CDR3 is 14 residues. Original analysis: Scientists estimated how many nucleated cells there were by amplifying reference gene primers. Produced via immunoSEQ multiplex PCR; TCRdb's table is partial and in-frame only. V and J calls and clone size are those listed in that table; D and trimming were worked out from the DNA. The repertoire holds about 150,000 clones, with roughly 90% as singletons. This receptor was obtained from a man aged 45-65 years with acute or convalescent COVID-19. This sequence joins TRBV10-3 and TRBJ1-6; TRBD1 is a possible D gene (6 bases). Sequences were obtained from peripheral blood. In nucleotides, the CDR3 is TGTGCCATCAGTGCTACAGGGATAAATTCACCCCTCCACTTT. Translating it yields CAISATGINSPLHF.